This T cell receptor beta chain stems from a study of T cell repertoires in cytomegalovirus infection. MiXCR, run by TCRdb on the reads, gives a single entry per CDR3 protein. In the table there are 800,000 to 950,000 distinct CDR3 sequences, 32% of which are singletons. This clonotype was counted once. What it binds is unknown. V shed 1 base and J shed 2 bases, with 13 bases lying between them. This CDR3 is 16 amino acids long. The germline gives CDR1 LGHDT, CDR2 YNNKEL (reference sequence). Sample: cultured CD8+ T cells from PBMCs, taken from culture after CMV antigen stimulation. This sequence joins TRBV3-1 and TRBJ2-3; D remains unclear. This clonotype was sampled from a human donor in good health (CMV status not recorded). Some clones in this sample may be carry-over from other donors' samples. The CDR3 reads CASSQVLSSPTDTQYF. For the CDR3, the DNA is TGTGCCAGCAGCCAAGTGCTCAGCAGTCCCACAGATACGCAGTATTTT.